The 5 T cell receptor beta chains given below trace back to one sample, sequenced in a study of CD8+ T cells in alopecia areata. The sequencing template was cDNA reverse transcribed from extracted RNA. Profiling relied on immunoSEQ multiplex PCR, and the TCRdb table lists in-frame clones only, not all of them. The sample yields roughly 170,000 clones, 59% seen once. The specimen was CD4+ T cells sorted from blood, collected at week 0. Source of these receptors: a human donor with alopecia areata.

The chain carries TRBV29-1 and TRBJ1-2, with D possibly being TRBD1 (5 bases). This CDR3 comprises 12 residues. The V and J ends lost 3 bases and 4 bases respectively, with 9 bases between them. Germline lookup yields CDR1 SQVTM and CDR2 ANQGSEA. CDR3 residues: CSVDDSSYGYTF. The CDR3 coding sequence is TGCAGCGTTGACGACAGTTCCTATGGCTACACCTTC.

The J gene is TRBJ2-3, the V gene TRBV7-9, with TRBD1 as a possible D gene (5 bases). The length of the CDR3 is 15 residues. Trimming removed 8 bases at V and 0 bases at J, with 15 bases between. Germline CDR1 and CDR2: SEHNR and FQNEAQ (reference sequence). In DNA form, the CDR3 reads TGTGCCAGCGGCATGGGGCAGCCTAGCACAGATACGCAGTATTTT. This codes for CASGMGQPSTDTQYF.

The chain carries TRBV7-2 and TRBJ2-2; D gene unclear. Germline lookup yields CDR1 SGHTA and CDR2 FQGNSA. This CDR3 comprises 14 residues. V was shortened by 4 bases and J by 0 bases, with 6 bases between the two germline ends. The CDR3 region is CASSYDPNTGELFF. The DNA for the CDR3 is TGTGCCAGCAGCTACGACCCGAACACCGGGGAGCTGTTTTTT.

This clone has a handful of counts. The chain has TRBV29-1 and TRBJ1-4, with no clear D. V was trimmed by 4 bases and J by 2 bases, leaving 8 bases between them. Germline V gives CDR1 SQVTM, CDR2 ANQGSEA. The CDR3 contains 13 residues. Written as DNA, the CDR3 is TGCAGCGTTGTACCCTCGACTAATGAAAAACTGTTTTTT. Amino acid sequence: CSVVPSTNEKLFF.

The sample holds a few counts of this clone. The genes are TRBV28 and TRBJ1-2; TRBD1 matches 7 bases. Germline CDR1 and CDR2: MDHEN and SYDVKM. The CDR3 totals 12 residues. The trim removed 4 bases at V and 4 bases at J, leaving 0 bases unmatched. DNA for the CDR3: TGTGCCAGCAGTTCAGGGGGCTATGGCTACACCTTC. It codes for CASSSGGYGYTF.